This TCR beta chain was sequenced for a study of T cell repertoires in cytomegalovirus infection. Study background: Public TCR beta signatures marked donors with CMV infection and the matching HLA. Study-wide findings and caveats: Based on cumulative public TCR beta family frequency, carriers of CMV plus the relevant HLA were identified.

This clonotype was counted between two and nine times. The antigen remains unidentified. Trimming at V came to 4 bases and at J to 8 bases, leaving 7 bases not matched to a gene. The V gene's germline CDR1 is SEHNR and CDR2 FQNEAQ (reference sequence). The CDR3 loop spans 14 amino acids. TCRdb independently ran MiXCR on the reads; one entry per CDR3 protein. The sample consists of about 250,000 distinct CDR3 sequences, approximately 15% of them appearing once. The specimen sequenced was CD8+ T cells from PBMCs. The V and J genes are TRBV7-9 and TRBJ1-2, with 10 bases that match TRBD1. The receptor was isolated from a human donor in good health (CMV status not recorded). Some clones in this sample may be carry-over from other donors' samples. Here the CDR3 DNA reads TGTGCCAGCAGCTCCGGACAGGGGGTTAACGGCTACACCTTC. It is translated as CASSSGQGVNGYTF.